Listed below are T cell receptor beta chains from one sample, sequenced in a study of CD8+CD57+ T cells in acquired aplastic anemia. TCRdb re-called the reads with MiXCR, one entry per CDR3 protein. This table holds around 200,000 distinct CDR3 sequences, less than 65% found once. Sequenced input: sorted CD4+, CD8+, or CD8+CD57+ T cells (not recorded which) from PBMCs. These receptors were taken from a human donor in good health, serving as a control. CDR3s include the opening cysteine and the closing phenylalanine or tryptophan. Fields, in order: J gene, D gene, V gene, clone size, CDR3 DNA, CDR3 protein. A D gene is named only where the DNA matches it firmly. Clone size is given for some rows only: seen once, a few or many times, or a class if the clone is expanded.

j_gene: TRBJ1-6; d_gene: TRBD1; v_gene: TRBV27; abundance: many; CDR3nt: TGTGCCAGCAGTTCGCGGCCCGGGACAGGGATGACACCCCTCCACTTT; CDR3aa: CASSSRPGTGMTPLHF
j_gene: TRBJ2-1; d_gene: TRBD2; v_gene: TRBV20-1; abundance: .; CDR3nt: TGCAGTGCTACATTGAGCGGGAGCTCCTACAATGAGCAGTTCTTC; CDR3aa: CSATLSGSSYNEQFF
j_gene: TRBJ2-1; d_gene: TRBD2; v_gene: TRBV27; abundance: .; CDR3nt: TGTGCCAGCAGTTTACGCGGGGGGGCTTACGGTGAGCAGTTCTTC; CDR3aa: CASSLRGGAYGEQFF
j_gene: TRBJ1-4; d_gene: .; v_gene: TRBV4-2; abundance: many; CDR3nt: TGTGCCAGCAGCCAAGGGAGGGGTTCGGGGAGTAATGAAAAACTGTTTTTT; CDR3aa: CASSQGRGSGSNEKLFF
j_gene: TRBJ2-3; d_gene: TRBD1; v_gene: TRBV19; abundance: .; CDR3nt: TGTGCCAGTAGTATTTATGGACAGGGGAGCGTTGGCACAGATACGCAGTATTTT; CDR3aa: CASSIYGQGSVGTDTQYF
j_gene: TRBJ2-1; d_gene: TRBD2; v_gene: TRBV2; abundance: .; CDR3nt: TGTGCCAGCAGACTCCAGAGCGGGGGGGCCGGAAATGAGCAGTTCTTC; CDR3aa: CASRLQSGGAGNEQFF
j_gene: TRBJ1-6; d_gene: .; v_gene: TRBV6-6; abundance: many; CDR3nt: TGTGCCAGCAGGACTCAGGGACACGGCAGGCCTCTCGTGGATAATTCACCCCTCCACTTT; CDR3aa: CASRTQGHGRPLVDNSPLHF
j_gene: TRBJ2-2; d_gene: .; v_gene: TRBV2; abundance: many; CDR3nt: TGTGCCAGCAGGCCCGGGACATCCAACGGGGGGGGGGAGCTGTTTTTT; CDR3aa: CASRPGTSNGGGELFF
j_gene: TRBJ2-5; d_gene: .; v_gene: TRBV29-1; abundance: .; CDR3nt: TGCAGCGTTGTGGAGGGGATTGAGACCCAGTACTTC; CDR3aa: CSVVEGIETQYF
j_gene: TRBJ2-3; d_gene: .; v_gene: TRBV15; abundance: few; CDR3nt: TGTGCCACCAGTCGTGCCGAAGATACGCAGTATTTT; CDR3aa: CATSRAEDTQYF
j_gene: TRBJ1-2; d_gene: .; v_gene: TRBV20-1; abundance: few; CDR3nt: TGCAGTGCTAGAGACCCTGTTGAGTACTATGGCTACACCTTC; CDR3aa: CSARDPVEYYGYTF
j_gene: TRBJ1-2; d_gene: TRBD1; v_gene: TRBV7-2; abundance: many; CDR3nt: TGTGCCAGCAGCTTAAATGGATGGGGACAGGGCGAGGACTATGGCTACACCTTC; CDR3aa: CASSLNGWGQGEDYGYTF
j_gene: TRBJ2-2; d_gene: .; v_gene: TRBV7-2; abundance: .; CDR3nt: TGTGCCAGCGAACAGGGCGACACCGGGGAGCTGTTTTTT; CDR3aa: CASEQGDTGELFF
j_gene: TRBJ1-4; d_gene: TRBD1; v_gene: TRBV7-6; abundance: .; CDR3nt: TGTGCCAGCAGCAACAGGGGTACAAAACTGTTTTTT; CDR3aa: CASSNRGTKLFF
j_gene: TRBJ1-6; d_gene: TRBD1; v_gene: TRBV20-1; abundance: .; CDR3nt: TGCAGTGCTAGAAAGGGGGCTAATTCACCCCTCCACTTT; CDR3aa: CSARKGANSPLHF
j_gene: TRBJ2-1; d_gene: TRBD1; v_gene: TRBV28; abundance: few; CDR3nt: TGTGCCAGCAGTTTCCCGACAGGGGGAATTGGGCAGTTCTTC; CDR3aa: CASSFPTGGIGQFF
j_gene: TRBJ2-3; d_gene: .; v_gene: TRBV7-2; abundance: few; CDR3nt: TGTGCCAGCTCACCACTCACTGGTGTTAAAGCAGATACGCAGTATTTT; CDR3aa: CASSPLTGVKADTQYF
j_gene: TRBJ2-7; d_gene: .; v_gene: TRBV15; abundance: .; CDR3nt: TGTGCCACCAGCAGAGGGGGGGAGCCCTACGAGCAGTACTTC; CDR3aa: CATSRGGEPYEQYF
j_gene: TRBJ2-1; d_gene: .; v_gene: TRBV7-8; abundance: many; CDR3nt: TGTGCCAGCAGCAACCGGGGTGGGGGGCCAAGGTATGAGCAGTTCTTC; CDR3aa: CASSNRGGGPRYEQFF
j_gene: TRBJ1-6; d_gene: .; v_gene: TRBV10-3; abundance: .; CDR3nt: TGTGCCATCAGCGAGGGGGGGAATTCACCCCTCCACTTT; CDR3aa: CAISEGGNSPLHF
j_gene: TRBJ1-1; d_gene: TRBD1; v_gene: TRBV6-2/TRBV6-3; abundance: many; CDR3nt: TGTGCCAGCAGTCAACGCCAACAGGGGGCAATGAACACTGAAGCTTTCTTT; CDR3aa: CASSQRQQGAMNTEAFF
j_gene: TRBJ1-6; d_gene: TRBD1; v_gene: TRBV10-1; abundance: .; CDR3nt: TGCGCCAGCGGGGACAGGGGGAATTCACCCCTCCACTTT; CDR3aa: CASGDRGNSPLHF
j_gene: TRBJ1-1; d_gene: .; v_gene: TRBV6-6; abundance: many; CDR3nt: TGTGCCAGCAGTTACGAGAGGGGAGAAGCTTTCTTT; CDR3aa: CASSYERGEAFF
j_gene: TRBJ1-4; d_gene: .; v_gene: TRBV20-1; abundance: many; CDR3nt: TGCAGTGCTAGGGTTAGCCTTAATGAAAAACTGTTTTTT; CDR3aa: CSARVSLNEKLFF
j_gene: TRBJ1-2; d_gene: .; v_gene: TRBV24-1; abundance: .; CDR3nt: TGTGCCACCATTGGCAGTCCGAGCCCGTATGGCTACACCTTC; CDR3aa: CATIGSPSPYGYTF
j_gene: TRBJ1-1; d_gene: TRBD1; v_gene: TRBV12-3/TRBV12-4; abundance: .; CDR3nt: TGTGCCAGCAGACCCCGGACAGGGGCTGAAGCTTTCTTT; CDR3aa: CASRPRTGAEAFF
j_gene: TRBJ1-2; d_gene: TRBD1; v_gene: TRBV11-2; abundance: many; CDR3nt: TGTGCCAGCAGCTTAGTTGCCCGGAGGGACAGGGGTGATGGCTACACCTTC; CDR3aa: CASSLVARRDRGDGYTF
j_gene: TRBJ2-7; d_gene: .; v_gene: TRBV29-1; abundance: many; CDR3nt: TGCAGCGTCCAGACCCTGGACGAGCAGTACTTC; CDR3aa: CSVQTLDEQYF
j_gene: TRBJ2-7; d_gene: .; v_gene: TRBV7-2; abundance: .; CDR3nt: TGTGCCAGCAGCTATGGGACCGGAGTACTACCTTCTTTC; CDR3aa: CASSYGTGVLPSF
j_gene: TRBJ1-2; d_gene: .; v_gene: TRBV7-2; abundance: .; CDR3nt: TGTGCCAGCAGAATACAGGGAGACGGCTACACCTTC; CDR3aa: CASRIQGDGYTF
j_gene: TRBJ2-5; d_gene: .; v_gene: TRBV5-1; abundance: many; CDR3nt: TGCGCCAGCAGACAGGGACCCCAAGAGACCCAGTACTTC; CDR3aa: CASRQGPQETQYF
j_gene: TRBJ1-5; d_gene: .; v_gene: TRBV20-1; abundance: many; CDR3nt: TGCAGTGCTAGGCCGGGACTCAATAGCAATCAGCCCCAGCATTTT; CDR3aa: CSARPGLNSNQPQHF
j_gene: TRBJ2-6; d_gene: .; v_gene: TRBV20-1; abundance: .; CDR3nt: TGCAGTGCTCCCTTGACCTTGAGCTCTGGGGCCAACGCCCTGACTTTC; CDR3aa: CSAPLTLSSGANALTF
j_gene: TRBJ2-1; d_gene: .; v_gene: TRBV24-1; abundance: .; CDR3nt: TGTGCCACCAGTGATTTGTCCAACTACAATGAGCAGTTCTTC; CDR3aa: CATSDLSNYNEQFF
j_gene: TRBJ1-2; d_gene: .; v_gene: TRBV12-3/TRBV12-4; abundance: .; CDR3nt: TGTGCCAGCAGTTTGTCTCTCGGGGGTGGCTACACCTTC; CDR3aa: CASSLSLGGGYTF
j_gene: TRBJ1-6; d_gene: .; v_gene: TRBV10-3; abundance: .; CDR3nt: TGTGCCATCAGTGAGTCCCTGAGCTCCTATAATTCACCCCTCCACTTT; CDR3aa: CAISESLSSYNSPLHF
j_gene: TRBJ1-1; d_gene: TRBD1; v_gene: TRBV7-8; abundance: many; CDR3nt: TGTGCCAGCAGCCCTACAGGGGACACTGAAGCTTTCTTT; CDR3aa: CASSPTGDTEAFF
j_gene: TRBJ2-1; d_gene: TRBD2; v_gene: TRBV7-7; abundance: .; CDR3nt: TGTGCTAGCAGCCCCACTAGCGAGGTCCCGAATGAGCAGTTCTTC; CDR3aa: CASSPTSEVPNEQFF
j_gene: TRBJ2-7; d_gene: TRBD1; v_gene: TRBV15; abundance: once; CDR3nt: TGTGCCACCAGCAGAGATCGGGACAGGGGCAACGAGCAGTACTTC; CDR3aa: CATSRDRDRGNEQYF
j_gene: TRBJ1-5; d_gene: .; v_gene: TRBV2; abundance: .; CDR3nt: TGTGCCAGCAGTGAATGGGGAGTAGGCAATCAGCCCCAGCATTTT; CDR3aa: CASSEWGVGNQPQHF
j_gene: TRBJ2-1; d_gene: TRBD2; v_gene: TRBV4-3; abundance: many; CDR3nt: TGCGCCAGCGCGGGGGTTGGCGCGGGGGGGAACAATGAGCAGTTCTTC; CDR3aa: CASAGVGAGGNNEQFF
j_gene: TRBJ2-3; d_gene: .; v_gene: TRBV11-3; abundance: .; CDR3nt: TGTGCCAGCAGCTTTTCCTCGGCAGATACGCAGTATTTT; CDR3aa: CASSFSSADTQYF
j_gene: TRBJ1-2; d_gene: TRBD1; v_gene: TRBV29-1; abundance: .; CDR3nt: TGCAGCGTTGAAGATAGACAGGGAAGGTCCTACACCTTC; CDR3aa: CSVEDRQGRSYTF
j_gene: TRBJ2-2; d_gene: .; v_gene: TRBV7-3; abundance: many; CDR3nt: TGTGCCAGCAGCCCTACCGCAGGGGTCTCCGGGGAGCTGTTTTTT; CDR3aa: CASSPTAGVSGELFF
j_gene: TRBJ2-3; d_gene: .; v_gene: TRBV7-2; abundance: .; CDR3nt: TGTGCCAGCAGCTTAGCGTCCAGGAGAACGCAGTATTTT; CDR3aa: CASSLASRRTQYF
j_gene: TRBJ1-6; d_gene: .; v_gene: TRBV29-1; abundance: few; CDR3nt: TGCAGCGTTGATTGGATTACAGGCTACCATTCACCCCTCCACTTT; CDR3aa: CSVDWITGYHSPLHF
j_gene: TRBJ2-4; d_gene: .; v_gene: TRBV7-2; abundance: many; CDR3nt: TGTGCCAGCAGCTTAACAGGGAAAAACATTCAGTACTTC; CDR3aa: CASSLTGKNIQYF
j_gene: TRBJ2-3; d_gene: .; v_gene: TRBV7-3; abundance: .; CDR3nt: TGTGCCAGCAGTCCCCGGGGACACGGCACAGATACGCAGTATTTT; CDR3aa: CASSPRGHGTDTQYF
j_gene: TRBJ2-1; d_gene: .; v_gene: TRBV7-2; abundance: many; CDR3nt: TGTGCCAGCAGCTTATGGGGGGATGAGCAGTTCTTC; CDR3aa: CASSLWGDEQFF
j_gene: TRBJ1-6; d_gene: TRBD1; v_gene: TRBV15; abundance: .; CDR3nt: TGTGCCACCAGCCGGACAGGGGATTCACCCCTCCACTTT; CDR3aa: CATSRTGDSPLHF
j_gene: TRBJ1-6; d_gene: .; v_gene: TRBV10-3; abundance: .; CDR3nt: TGTGCCATCAGTGAGTTTCAGGGTAGGGATTCACCCCTCCACTTT; CDR3aa: CAISEFQGRDSPLHF
j_gene: TRBJ2-1; d_gene: .; v_gene: TRBV7-3; abundance: many; CDR3nt: TGTGCCAGCAGCTCTAATTCTCTTCCTGGCAATGAGCAGTTCTTC; CDR3aa: CASSSNSLPGNEQFF
j_gene: TRBJ2-4; d_gene: TRBD2; v_gene: TRBV10-3; abundance: once; CDR3nt: TGTGCCATCAGTGAGTTAGCGGGGGGGAAAAACATTCAGTACTTC; CDR3aa: CAISELAGGKNIQYF
j_gene: TRBJ2-7; d_gene: .; v_gene: TRBV7-8; abundance: .; CDR3nt: TGTGCCAGCAGCGGGACGGCCTTTGTCGAGCAGTACTTC; CDR3aa: CASSGTAFVEQYF
j_gene: TRBJ2-3; d_gene: .; v_gene: TRBV25-1; abundance: .; CDR3nt: TGTGCCAGCAGTGAAACGGTCTTTTCGCAGTATTTT; CDR3aa: CASSETVFSQYF
j_gene: TRBJ1-2; d_gene: .; v_gene: TRBV19; abundance: many; CDR3nt: TGTGCCAGTAGTATAGGGACGACAGTCTCCTATGGCTACACCTTC; CDR3aa: CASSIGTTVSYGYTF
j_gene: TRBJ1-4; d_gene: .; v_gene: TRBV5-5; abundance: .; CDR3nt: TGCGCCAGCAGCTTCGGAAGAGGTGGTGAAAAACTGTTTTTT; CDR3aa: CASSFGRGGEKLFF